What follows are 24 T cell receptor beta chains derived from one specimen sequenced in a study of response to subunit inactivated influenza vaccine. In TCRdb, the RT-PCR reads were re-called with MiXCR into one record per CDR3 protein. The sample holds about 780,000 distinct CDR3 sequences, about a fifth seen once. The material was PBMCs from blood, obtained 5 days after vaccination. These receptors originate from a man aged 45 to 65 who received an inactivated influenza vaccine.

The sample holds many counts of this clonotype. This chain joins TRBV7-8 and TRBJ2-6, with D tentatively TRBD2 (5 bases). The CDR3 has 18 amino acids. Germline-derived CDR1 and CDR2 are SGHVS and FQNEAQ. The V and J ends lost 2 bases and 2 bases respectively, with 16 bases between them. The CDR3 sequence is CASSLREGRFAGANVLTF. Here the CDR3 DNA reads TGTGCCAGCAGCTTACGGGAAGGAAGATTCGCTGGGGCCAACGTCCTGACTTTC.

Only a few counts were recorded for this clonotype. This sequence joins TRBV20-1 and TRBJ2-3; perhaps TRBD2 as D (5 bases). The germline gives CDR1 DFQATT, CDR2 SNEGSKA (reference sequence). V shed 5 bases and J shed 2 bases, with 14 bases lying between them. This CDR3 is built from 14 residues. The CDR3 reads CSAGTPGNTDTQYF. The CDR3 bases are TGCAGTGCTGGAACACCGGGGAACACAGATACGCAGTATTTT.

The chain carries TRBV28 and TRBJ2-7; D not certain. The CDR3 spans 14 residues. The V and J ends lost 4 bases and 0 bases respectively, with 10 bases between them. The germline CDR1 and CDR2 sequences are MDHEN and SYDVKM. The CDR3 loop is CASSSRWNSYEQYF. The CDR3 DNA reads as TGTGCCAGCAGTTCCCGGTGGAACTCCTACGAGCAGTACTTC.

This clonotype was picked up many times. This sequence joins TRBV10-3 and TRBJ2-1; 12 bases match TRBD2. The CDR3 runs to 13 residues. Germline loops: CDR1 ENHRY, CDR2 SYGVKD. The ends lost 8 bases at V and 7 bases at J; junction bases unmatched: 3. This CDR3 reads CAILAGGPNEQFF. The CDR3 region has the DNA TGTGCCATCCTAGCGGGAGGGCCAAATGAGCAGTTCTTC.

The chain employs TRBV18 and TRBJ2-1; 8 nucleotides agree with TRBD2. Germline assignment: CDR1 KGHSH and CDR2 LQKENI. This CDR3 is 16 amino acids long. Trimming at V came to 3 bases and at J to 3 bases, leaving 7 bases not matched to a gene. This CDR3 is CASSPSGSGNYNEQFF. DNA of the CDR3: TGTGCCAGCTCACCTTCGGGTAGCGGGAACTACAATGAGCAGTTCTTC.

This clonotype showed up many times. The V and J genes are TRBV2 and TRBJ2-5; D is perhaps TRBD1 or TRBD2 (5 bases each). V lost 4 bases, J lost 5 bases, and 17 bases lay in between. CDR1 and CDR2 (germline): SNHLY, FYNNEI. The CDR3 runs to 15 residues. The CDR3 is CASSGDLIRTETQYF. The CDR3 nucleotides are TGTGCCAGCAGTGGGGACCTCATAAGGACGGAGACCCAGTACTTC.

This clonotype was found a few times. The chain joins TRBV3-1 to TRBJ1-3; D not certain. Trimming left V 2 bases short and J 2 bases short, with 10 bases between. The CDR3 is 15 residues long. Germline CDR1 is LGHDT and CDR2 is YNNKEL (reference sequence). CDR3 in amino acids: CASSQPTTAGNTIYF. CDR3 nucleotide sequence: TGTGCCAGCAGCCAACCGACAACAGCTGGAAACACCATATATTTT.

This clonotype has more than one count but fewer than ten. V and J are TRBV28 and TRBJ2-1, with D perhaps TRBD2 (5 bases). Germline-derived CDR1 and CDR2 are MDHEN and SYDVKM. Trimming left V 1 base short and J 9 bases short, with 13 bases between. This CDR3 spans 14 amino acids. The CDR3 sequence: CASSLSRGASEQFF. The CDR3 nucleotides read TGTGCCAGCAGTTTATCTCGGGGAGCGAGTGAGCAGTTCTTC.

The chain is built from TRBV3-1 and TRBJ2-1, with D perhaps TRBD1 (6 bases). Deletions cut 0 bases from V and 8 bases from J, with 11 bases between. The CDR3 totals 14 residues. Germline V lookup: CDR1 LGHDT, CDR2 YNNKEL (reference sequence). The CDR3 spells CASSQDGRGDEQFF. CDR3 DNA sequence: TGTGCCAGCAGCCAAGATGGCAGGGGCGATGAGCAGTTCTTC.

This clonotype was detected a few times. The chain uses TRBV4-1 and TRBJ2-3, with 7 bases aligning to TRBD2. Germline V lookup: CDR1 MGHRA, CDR2 YSYEKL. The CDR3 is 19 amino acids. Unmatched junction bases numbered 20, after V lost 3 bases and J lost 5 bases. In nucleotides, the CDR3 is TGCGCCAGCAGCCAGGGGGGAGGCTACCGGGACTATCGGGAAGATACGCAGTATTTT. Its translation is CASSQGGGYRDYREDTQYF.

This chain joins TRBV25-1 and TRBJ1-4; D ambiguous. The CDR3 sequence is 13 residues long. The germline V gene has CDR1 MGHDK and CDR2 SYGVNS. V was shortened by 1 base and J by 7 bases, with 7 bases between the two germline ends. The CDR3 is CASSESRVEKLFF. CDR3 DNA sequence: TGTGCCAGCAGTGAATCGCGGGTTGAAAAACTGTTTTTT.

The genes are TRBV5-5 and TRBJ1-1; 7 bases agree with TRBD1. V shed 3 bases and J 3 bases; nucleotides not matched to a gene: 14. The V gene's germline CDR1 is SGHKS and CDR2 YYEKEE (reference sequence). The CDR3 length is 17 residues. CDR3 coding DNA: TGTGCCAGCAGCTCCACGTCGGGGACAGTTGGGGACACTGAAGCTTTCTTT. Its translation: CASSSTSGTVGDTEAFF.

The rearrangement uses TRBV10-3 and TRBJ1-2, with 7 positions matching TRBD1. This CDR3 is built from 10 residues. V was pared by 10 bases and J by 6 bases, with 2 bases of the junction left unmatched. The germline gives CDR1 ENHRY, CDR2 SYGVKD. The CDR3 sequence is CASGQDGYTF. Written as DNA, the CDR3 is TGTGCCAGCGGACAGGATGGCTACACCTTC.

There are a few counts of this clonotype. This sequence joins TRBV5-1 and TRBJ1-1; a possible D gene is TRBD1 (5 bases). Trimming removed 0 bases at V and 1 base at J, with 10 bases between. This CDR3 is 15 amino acids long. Looked up from germline, CDR1 is SGHRS and CDR2 is YFSETQ. CDR3 region: CASSLALRGNTEAFF. As DNA, the CDR3 is TGCGCCAGCAGCTTGGCCCTAAGGGGGAACACTGAAGCTTTCTTT.

This clonotype was seen ten or more times. The chain couples TRBV7-2 to TRBJ1-4, with TRBD1 matching 10 bases. The CDR3 runs to 14 residues. Germline V gene sequence: CDR1 SGHTA, CDR2 FQGNSA. V was clipped by 5 bases and J by 4 bases; unmatched bases: 1. The CDR3 DNA sequence: TGTGCCAGCAGCGGGACAGGGGTTAATGAAAAACTGTTTTTT. Translation gives CASSGTGVNEKLFF.

Concerning this clonotype: The junction and the germline gene differ at one end; a read error may be behind it. The chain is built from TRBV5-6 and TRBJ2-3; 9 nucleotides agree with TRBD1. This CDR3 contains 12 residues. Germline V gene lookup returns CDR1 SGHDT and CDR2 YYEEEE. The CDR3 protein is CASSFGTGRPNF. DNA for the CDR3: TGTGCCAGCAGCTTCGGGACAGGGCGCCCGAATTTT.

V usage is TRBV4-2 and J usage is TRBJ1-2; TRBD1 is a possible D gene (5 bases). V dropped 0 bases and J dropped 5 bases, with 16 bases sitting between them. This CDR3 region has 16 residues. Germline-derived CDR1 and CDR2 are LGHNA and YNFKEQ. The CDR3 reads CASSQDSGTKAYGYTF. In DNA, the CDR3 is TGTGCCAGCAGCCAAGATTCGGGGACTAAGGCATATGGCTACACCTTC.

This clonotype has more than one count but fewer than ten. The V gene is TRBV5-1, the J gene TRBJ2-1; D is unclear. The germline gives CDR1 SGHRS, CDR2 YFSETQ. Deletions cut 2 bases from V and 1 base from J, with 10 bases between. The CDR3 is 15 residues long. DNA of the CDR3: TGCGCCAGCAGCTTACGCCAGGAATCCTACAATGAGCAGTTCTTC. Encoded protein: CASSLRQESYNEQFF. Full variable domain (outside the CDR3, taken from reference TRBV5-1 and TRBJ2-1): KAGVTQTPRYLIKTRGQQVTLSCSPISGHRSVSWYQQTPGQGLQFLFEYFSETQRNKGNFPGRFSGRQFSNSRSEMNVSTLELGDSALYLCASSLRQESYNEQFFGPGTRLTVL.

This clonotype appeared a few times. This rearrangement joins TRBV7-9 to TRBJ1-1; no firm D call. Germline values: CDR1 SEHNR, CDR2 FQNEAQ (reference sequence). The CDR3 is 11 amino acids. V lost 5 bases to trimming and J lost 11 bases, with 12 bases between them. The CDR3 here is CASSRDNLAFF. CDR3 nucleotides: TGTGCCAGCAGCCGAGACAACTTGGCTTTCTTT.

A few counts support this clonotype. The chain has TRBV7-3 and TRBJ2-1; 8 bases match TRBD1. Germline CDR1 is SGHTA and CDR2 is FQGTGA. Losses at the gene ends were 2 bases for V and 4 bases for J; bases not matched to a gene: 4. This CDR3 has 15 amino acids. The CDR3 protein is CASSLQGAFYNEQFF. The CDR3 DNA reads as TGTGCCAGCAGCTTACAGGGGGCGTTTTACAATGAGCAGTTCTTC. Based on the CDR3 plus reference TRBV7-3 and TRBJ2-1, the full variable domain is GAGVSQTPSNKVTEKGKYVELRCDPISGHTALYWYRQSLGQGPEFLIYFQGTGAADDSGLPNDRFFAVRPEGSVSTLKIQRTERGDSAVYLCASSLQGAFYNEQFFGPGTRLTVL.

This clonotype occurred many times. The J gene is TRBJ2-7, the V gene TRBV15, with D maybe TRBD1 (6 bases). Germline values: CDR1 LNHNV, CDR2 YYDKDF (reference sequence). The CDR3 runs to 14 residues. The V gene lost 3 bases and the J gene lost 2 bases, with 11 bases spanning the gap. CDR3 protein: CATSRQGQTYEQYF. CDR3 DNA: TGTGCCACCAGCAGGCAAGGACAGACCTACGAGCAGTACTTC.

Only a few counts were recorded for this clonotype. The gene calls are TRBV20-1 and TRBJ1-6, with D unclear. The V end was cut by 0 bases, the J end by 18 bases, with 18 bases between. Germline CDR1 DFQATT, CDR2 SNEGSKA (reference sequence). The CDR3 has 13 residues. The CDR3 loop is CSARDDRAKVPHF. In DNA form, the CDR3 reads TGCAGTGCTAGAGATGACCGGGCCAAGGTCCCCCACTTT.

This clonotype was seen more than once but under ten times. The chain carries TRBV4-3 and TRBJ1-3; D perhaps matches TRBD1 (6 bases). The germline gives CDR1 LGHNA, CDR2 YSLEER. Trimming removed 5 bases at V and 0 bases at J, with 17 bases between. The CDR3 covers 17 residues. The CDR3 region is CASSSAGTSNSGNTIYF. CDR3 DNA sequence: TGCGCCAGCAGCTCAGCCGGGACAAGCAACTCTGGAAACACCATATATTTT.

A few counts support this clonotype. The V gene is TRBV5-4, the J gene TRBJ2-7; 9 bases map to TRBD2. The CDR3 has 14 residues. Germline V CDR1 and CDR2: SGHNT, YYREEE (reference sequence). V shed 0 bases and J 3 bases; nucleotides not matched to a gene: 1. The chain's CDR3 is CASSLELAGYEQYF. CDR3 nucleotides: TGTGCCAGCAGCTTGGAACTAGCGGGCTACGAGCAGTACTTC.